The clone carrying this T cell receptor beta chain was detected many times. Its matching antigen is unknown. These data belong to a study of T cells in Graves' hyperthyroidism and ophthalmopathy. Study at large: Initial diagnosis, before any treatment, was when peripheral blood was collected.

The V end was cut by 3 bases, the J end by 2 bases, with 10 bases between. This CDR3 region has 14 residues. The germline V gene has CDR1 LGHDT and CDR2 YNNKEL (reference sequence). The study, taken as a whole, reports: A 13 V-J signature model discriminated ophthalmopathy versus stable hyperthyroidism.

Amplified TCR beta CDR3 regions came from RNA transcripts. Primed by the HTBI set, a first-round RT-PCR was run on the TCR CDR3. In TCRdb, the multiplex PCR reads were re-called with MiXCR into one record per CDR3 protein. Here the sample spans about 400,000 distinct CDR3 sequences, about 14% being singletons. This chain uses TRBV3-1 with TRBJ2-5; TRBD1 is a possible D gene (6 bases). Sequencing was performed on blood. The sequence came from a man in his forties or fifties with Graves' ophthalmopathy. As DNA, the CDR3 is TGTGCCAGCAGCCAGAACAGGGATCAAGAGACCCAGTACTTC. The encoded protein is CASSQNRDQETQYF.